The text below deals with one T cell receptor beta chain. This specimen belongs to a study of blood T cell repertoires in COVID-19. Overall study: Both acute and convalescent COVID-19 samples were obtained from the United States, Italy and Spain. Nucleic acid was either cDNA or gDNA, and it came from T cells, B-cell-depleted T cells, or PBMCs.

As handled by the study authors: Cell counts per sample came from amplifying reference gene primers. Assay used: immunoSEQ multiplex PCR; TCRdb lists only in-frame clones, some missing. V, J and clone size are those of that table, while D and trimming were read from the DNA. The repertoire consists of tens of thousands of clones, with about 86% occurring once and the leading ten covering more than 50%. Source material: peripheral blood. The sequence came from a man between 70 and 80 years old with acute or convalescent COVID-19.

The CDR3 loop is CASSQTRSGSDTQYF. The CDR3, as DNA: TGTGCCAGCAGTCAAACTAGGAGTGGGTCCGATACGCAGTATTTT. The chain recombines TRBV6-2 or TRBV6-3 with TRBJ2-3; weak D call: TRBD2 (5 bases). The length of the CDR3 is 15 residues. Germline V gene data show CDR1 as MNHEY and CDR2 as SVGEGT. V lost 5 bases and J 6 bases, leaving 18 bases between the germline ends.